These T cell receptor beta chains were read from a single sample in a study of identical twins. TCRdb ran MiXCR on the 5' RACE reads and lists one entry per CDR3 protein. The sample consists of fewer than 500,000 distinct CDR3 sequences, 13% to 15% of them appearing once. These same data were also listed under a study on yellow fever vaccine responses in identical twins.

Material for sequencing was CD4+ T cells sorted from blood. The receptors were gathered from a woman younger than 30 in good health. CDR3s include the opening cysteine and the closing phenylalanine or tryptophan. D genes are given only for firm matches. Expanded clones get a size class; other rows say once, few or many, or leave the size out.

TRBJ2-1	many	TRBD2	TRBV5-1	TGCGCCAGCAGCAGACAAGGGACTAGCGGGAGGACGGATTACAATGAGCAGTTCTTC	CASSRQGTSGRTDYNEQFF
TRBJ1-6	-	-	TRBV7-2	TGTGCCAGCAGTCAAAACGCGGGTTCCTATAATTCACCCCTCCACTTT	CASSQNAGSYNSPLHF
TRBJ2-5	-	TRBD2	TRBV12-3/TRBV12-4	TGTGCCAGCAGTATCTCTAGCGGGGGAGAGACCCAGTACTTC	CASSISSGGETQYF
TRBJ2-1	-	TRBD1	TRBV10-3	TGTGCCATCGCCGGGACAGGGGGGTACAATGAGCAGTTCTTC	CAIAGTGGYNEQFF
TRBJ2-5	-	-	TRBV30	TGTGCCTGGAATGTGGGGAGGGAGACCCAGTACTTC	CAWNVGRETQYF
TRBJ2-1	-	-	TRBV9	TGTGCCAGCAGTCCTGTGGGGGTGCATGAGCAGTTCTTC	CASSPVGVHEQFF
TRBJ2-5	many	-	TRBV7-7	TGTGCTAGCAGCTTAGCCAGGGGTCCGCAAGAGACCCAGTACTTC	CASSLARGPQETQYF
TRBJ2-5	many	-	TRBV19	TGTGCCAGTAGTACGGGGGGCCGGGAGACCCAGTACTTC	CASSTGGRETQYF
TRBJ2-1	many	TRBD2	TRBV12-3/TRBV12-4	TGTGCCAGCAGGGGGACTAGCGGGGGTGAGGAGTTCTTC	CASRGTSGGEEFF
TRBJ2-1	-	TRBD2	TRBV7-6	TGTGCCAGCAGCCCGGGACTAGCGGGAGGAGCGGCCTACAATGAGCAGTTCTTC	CASSPGLAGGAAYNEQFF
TRBJ2-1	few	-	TRBV7-2	TGTGCCAGCAGCTTAGTGTCTACTGGGGGCGCGGGCAATGAGCAGTTCTTC	CASSLVSTGGAGNEQFF
TRBJ2-5	-	-	TRBV5-1	TGCGCCAGCAGCTTGACAAGCGGTATAGAGAACCAGTACTTC	CASSLTSGIENQYF
TRBJ2-5	-	-	TRBV5-4	TGTGCCAGCAGCCCATACCCAGAGACCCAGTACTTC	CASSPYPETQYF
TRBJ2-3	many	-	TRBV12-3/TRBV12-4	TGTGCCAGCAGTAGTACAGGTGTTAGCACAGATACGCAGTATTTT	CASSSTGVSTDTQYF
TRBJ1-3	many	-	TRBV6-5	TGTGCCAGCAGTTCCCCGACCTCTGGAAACACCATATATTTT	CASSSPTSGNTIYF
TRBJ2-7	few	TRBD1	TRBV7-3	TGTGCCAGCAGCTTAGACAGGGGGCGCGCCTACGAGCAGTACTTC	CASSLDRGRAYEQYF
TRBJ2-5	-	-	TRBV3-1	TGTGCCAGCAGCCAGCCCCGGACAGCTAGTTTTCAAGAGACCCAGTACTTC	CASSQPRTASFQETQYF
TRBJ2-7	-	-	TRBV19	TGTGCCAGTAGTATGTGGGGATACGAGCAGTACTTC	CASSMWGYEQYF
TRBJ2-5	many	-	TRBV12-3/TRBV12-4	TGTGCCAGCAGTCAGAACAGGGTGGTAGAAGAGACCCAGTACTTC	CASSQNRVVEETQYF
TRBJ2-5	many	-	TRBV7-9	TGTGCCAGCAGCCCCCAGGTCGGTCAAAGAGGGACCCAGTACTTC	CASSPQVGQRGTQYF
TRBJ2-5	-	TRBD2	TRBV4-3	TGCGCCAGCAGCCAACCTTTGGGACTAGTTAAAAACGAGACCCAGTACTTC	CASSQPLGLVKNETQYF
TRBJ2-2	many	-	TRBV12-3/TRBV12-4	TGTGCCAGCAGTTTAAATCCCGGGGAGCTGTTTTTT	CASSLNPGELFF
TRBJ1-2	few	-	TRBV7-9	TGTGCCAGCAGCCTCGTCCAGGGAGAAATCTATGGCTACACCTTC	CASSLVQGEIYGYTF
TRBJ1-2	few	TRBD1	TRBV18	TGTGCCAGCTCACCAAAGACAGGGGACAACTATGGCTACACCTTC	CASSPKTGDNYGYTF
TRBJ2-7	-	-	TRBV20-1	TGCAGTGCTAGAGATCTGCAGGGGGGGACCTACGAGCAGTACTTC	CSARDLQGGTYEQYF
TRBJ2-5	few	-	TRBV3-1	TGTGCCAGCAGCCCACCGGGACTAGAGACCCAGTACTTC	CASSPPGLETQYF
TRBJ2-3	-	-	TRBV5-5	TGTGCCAGCAGCTTACAGATTATCACAGATACGCAGTATTTT	CASSLQIITDTQYF
TRBJ2-3	few	-	TRBV7-9	TGTGCCAGCAGCTTGGCTTGGGGGGCAGATACGCAGTATTTT	CASSLAWGADTQYF
TRBJ1-1	-	-	TRBV28	TGTGCCAGCTGGAACAGAACAAACACTGAAGCTTTCTTT	CASWNRTNTEAFF
TRBJ2-1	-	-	TRBV9	TGTGCCAGCAGCGCGACCGACTTGGGAACGTGGCAGTTCTTC	CASSATDLGTWQFF
TRBJ2-3	-	-	TRBV20-1	TGCAGTGCGAGCCTCCTTTCGGGGTCTAGCACAGATACGCAGTATTTT	CSASLLSGSSTDTQYF
TRBJ2-3	few	-	TRBV7-9	TGCTCAAAGCAGCAGGTGGGGACAGATACGCAGTATTTT	CSKQQVGTDTQYF
TRBJ2-5	-	TRBD2	TRBV25-1	TGTGCCAGCAGCCTGGCCGGACTAGCGGGGCACCAAGAGACCCAGTACTTC	CASSLAGLAGHQETQYF
TRBJ2-5	few	-	TRBV6-6	TGTGCCAGCAGTGTAGACGACGAAGAGACCCAGTACTTC	CASSVDDEETQYF
TRBJ2-3	-	-	TRBV20-1	TGCAGTGCTAGTCTAGTATCGATAGATACGCAGTATTTT	CSASLVSIDTQYF
TRBJ1-5	few	TRBD1	TRBV6-2/TRBV6-3	TGTGCCAGCAGTGGTACAGGGGGCGCGGGTCAGCCCCAGCATTTT	CASSGTGGAGQPQHF
TRBJ2-1	-	-	TRBV5-6	TGTGCCAGCAGCCGAAGGGGGGGCTCCTACAATGAGCAGTTCTTC	CASSRRGGSYNEQFF